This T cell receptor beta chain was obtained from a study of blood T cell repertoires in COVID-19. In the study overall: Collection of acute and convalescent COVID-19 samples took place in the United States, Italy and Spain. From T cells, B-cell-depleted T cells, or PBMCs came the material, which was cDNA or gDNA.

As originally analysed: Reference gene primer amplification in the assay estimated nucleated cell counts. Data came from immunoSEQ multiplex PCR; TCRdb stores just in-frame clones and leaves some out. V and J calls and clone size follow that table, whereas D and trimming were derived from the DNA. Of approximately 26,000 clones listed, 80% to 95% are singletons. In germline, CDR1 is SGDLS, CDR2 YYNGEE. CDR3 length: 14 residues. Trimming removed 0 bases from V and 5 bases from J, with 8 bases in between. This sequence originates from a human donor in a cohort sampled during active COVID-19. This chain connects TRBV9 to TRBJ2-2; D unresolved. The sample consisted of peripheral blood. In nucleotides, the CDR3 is TGTGCCAGCAGCGTAGTCCCCGTGACCGGGGAGCTGTTTTTT. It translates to CASSVVPVTGELFF.